The 20 T cell receptor beta chains listed next were all sequenced from one sample in a study of regulatory T cells in long-lasting Graves disease. Time point here: persistent/refractory GD, antithyroid drugs over 5 years with positive TRAb. RNA extracted from PBMCs served as the sequencing template. With iRepertoire HTBI primers and Arm-PCR of CDR3 regions, TCR beta libraries were built. A single record per CDR3 protein comes from TCRdb applying MiXCR to the multiplex PCR reads. Here the sample spans 390,000 or so distinct CDR3 sequences, about 23% being singletons. The starting material was peripheral blood mononuclear cells (PBMCs), obtained when the disease was refractory, from a patient treated with antithyroid drugs. The origin of the receptors is a woman between 40 and 50 years old with Graves disease.

This clonotype showed up just a few times. The V and J genes are TRBV6-2 or TRBV6-3 and TRBJ2-6; D remains unclear. Germline V gives CDR1 MNHEY, CDR2 SVGEGT. This CDR3 contains 17 residues. The germline V and J ends were trimmed by 0 bases and 0 bases, with 9 bases remaining between them. The CDR3 loop is CASSYSPFGSGANVLTF. In nucleotides, the CDR3 is TGTGCCAGCAGTTACTCCCCGTTTGGCTCTGGGGCCAACGTCCTGACTTTC.

The V call is TRBV20-1, the J call TRBJ1-5, with D perhaps matching TRBD1 (5 bases). V lost 2 bases and J lost 5, with 22 bases in between. Germline CDR1 DFQATT, CDR2 SNEGSKA (reference sequence). The CDR3 spans 17 residues. The CDR3 nucleotides read TGCAGTGCTAGACCCCGTGGCTTGGAGGGAGGGGATCAGCCCCAGCATTTT. Protein sequence: CSARPRGLEGGDQPQHF.

Of note for this clonotype: A read error may explain this, as a much larger clone is one base away. This chain connects TRBV5-1 to TRBJ2-7; the D gene is possibly TRBD1 (5 bases). V shed 5 bases and J shed 7 bases, with 19 bases lying between them. Per germline, CDR1 SGHRS and CDR2 YFSETQ. The CDR3 runs 14 residues. CDR3 coding DNA: TGCGCCAGCAGACGAGAACAGGACCAGAGGGAGCAGTACTTC. Amino acid sequence: CASRREQDQREQYF.

This clonotype was seen repeatedly, ten times or more. The rearrangement joins TRBV27 to TRBJ1-2, with unresolved D. The CDR3 covers 16 residues. Germline V gives CDR1 MNHEY, CDR2 SMNVEV (reference sequence). Trimming removed 3 bases at V and 0 bases at J, with 14 bases between. As DNA, the CDR3 is TGTGCCAGCAGTTTGGTCAGCCCCCTCTCTAACTATGGCTACACCTTC. Translated, it gives CASSLVSPLSNYGYTF.

This clonotype was recorded many times. The chain joins TRBV7-8 to TRBJ2-7; perhaps TRBD2 as D (6 bases). The CDR3 runs 14 residues. V was shortened by 5 bases and J by 0 bases, with 11 bases between the two germline ends. Germline CDR1 reads SGHVS; CDR2 reads FQNEAQ. The DNA of the CDR3 is TGTGCCAGCAGCGTTGGGGAGGTCTCCTACGAGCAGTACTTC. It translates to CASSVGEVSYEQYF.

V gene TRBV2 combines with J gene TRBJ2-5; TRBD2 aligns across 8 bases. The CDR3 runs 15 residues. Germline-derived CDR1 and CDR2 are SNHLY and FYNNEI. V was pared by 6 bases and J by 6 bases, with 12 bases of the junction left unmatched. The CDR3 coding sequence is TGTGCCAGCAGCCAAGGAACGGGAGGGCCTCAGACCCAGTACTTC. Its protein product is CASSQGTGGPQTQYF.

In its sample, this clonotype was seen many times. This chain links TRBV7-8 with TRBJ1-5; D is perhaps TRBD1 (6 bases). Germline V gives CDR1 SGHVS, CDR2 FQNEAQ. The V and J ends lost 5 bases and 3 bases respectively, with 14 bases between them. The CDR3 spans 15 residues. Here the CDR3 DNA reads TGTGCCAGCAGCACAGATGACAGGTTCAATCAGCCCCAGCATTTT. Protein product: CASSTDDRFNQPQHF.

J is TRBJ2-2 and V is TRBV6-1, with unresolved D. This CDR3 comprises 14 residues. The germline V gene encodes CDR1 MNHNS and CDR2 SASEGT. Trimming took off 6 bases at V and 2 bases at J, with 10 bases between the two ends. The CDR3 bases are TGTGCCAGCAGACCCCAGAGTAACACCGGGGAGCTGTTTTTT. Translating it yields CASRPQSNTGELFF.

The chain links TRBV15 to TRBJ2-1, with D possibly TRBD2 on 6 matching bases. Germline CDR1 is LNHNV and CDR2 is YYDKDF (reference sequence). The CDR3 runs 15 residues. V was pared by 3 bases and J by 7 bases, with 16 bases between. In DNA form, the CDR3 reads TGTGCCACCAGCAGGGGTCTAGCGCCTACAAATGAGCAGTTCTTC. This gives the protein CATSRGLAPTNEQFF.

This clonotype appeared many times. The chain joins TRBV29-1 to TRBJ1-5; TRBD1 is a possible D gene (5 bases). The germline V gene has CDR1 SQVTM and CDR2 ANQGSEA. CDR3 length equals 15 residues. V gave up 0 bases and J gave up 5 bases, with 14 bases separating them. In DNA, the CDR3 is TGCAGCGTTGAAGAGGGGGACCTCGGGGATCAGCCCCAGCATTTT. It is translated as CSVEEGDLGDQPQHF.

As for this clonotype: Just one base apart from a much larger clone, this may be a read error. The conserved phenylalanine or tryptophan normally closing the CDR3 is absent here, so this likely arose from a read error. The rearrangement joins TRBV11-2 to TRBJ1-1; 9 positions agree with TRBD1. The CDR3 spans 13 residues. J lost 9 bases, V lost 6 bases, and 8 bases had no gene match. Germline values: CDR1 SGHAT, CDR2 FQNNGV. The CDR3 nucleotides are TGTGCCAGCAGGCCGACAGGGGGTTATAAAGCTTTCTCT. Protein: CASRPTGGYKAFS.

A word on this clonotype: This clone may be a read error of a much larger clone one base away. The chain links TRBV2 to TRBJ1-2; tentative D call: TRBD1 (6 bases). Trimming left V 10 bases short and J 4 bases short, with 25 bases between. CDR1 is SNHLY, CDR2 FYNNEI, per germline. The CDR3 is 16 residues long. The CDR3, as DNA: TGTGCCAACAGGAGGCCAGGGGCCCTTCTATTCTATGGCTACACCTTC. Amino acids: CANRRPGALLFYGYTF.

With regard to this clonotype: Possible read error: a much larger clone is one base away. The chain couples TRBV30 to TRBJ1-4; TRBD1 agrees at 7 bases. Germline-derived CDR1 and CDR2 are GTSNPN and SVGIG (reference sequence). This CDR3 spans 12 amino acids. CDR3 DNA sequence: TGTGCCTGGAGTCGGCAGGGGGAAAAACCGTTTTTT. Translated, it gives CAWSRQGEKPFF.

A remark on this clonotype: A much larger clone is a single base away; this may be a read error. The conserved closing phenylalanine or tryptophan is absent in this CDR3, likely reflecting a read error. The chain employs TRBV7-8 and TRBJ2-2; D remains ambiguous. The CDR3 loop spans 13 amino acids. The germline gives CDR1 SGHVS, CDR2 FQNEAQ. Trimming left V 2 bases short and J 8 bases short, with 9 bases between. The CDR3, as DNA: TGTGCCAGCAGCTTAAAGCTACCTGGGGAGCTGTTTCTT. Translating it yields CASSLKLPGELFL.

The chain employs TRBV20-1 and TRBJ1-5, with D possibly matching TRBD1 (6 bases). In germline, CDR1 is DFQATT, CDR2 SNEGSKA (reference sequence). Trimming left V 0 bases short and J 6 bases short, with 18 bases between. CDR3 length equals 16 residues. The CDR3 is CSARDRDKFSSQPQHF. The CDR3 DNA is TGCAGTGCTAGAGATCGGGACAAGTTTTCATCTCAGCCCCAGCATTTT.

V and J are TRBV10-3 and TRBJ2-2, with D perhaps matching TRBD2 (5 bases). Trimming stripped 6 bases from V and 1 base from J, with 9 bases between. The germline V gene encodes CDR1 ENHRY and CDR2 SYGVKD. The CDR3 consists of 14 residues. For the CDR3, the DNA is TGTGCCATCAGGGACTCAGGGAACACCGGGGAGCTGTTTTTT. Its protein is CAIRDSGNTGELFF.

The sample holds many counts of this clonotype. V is TRBV28 and J is TRBJ2-2; weak D call: TRBD1 (5 bases). V gave up 2 bases and J gave up 5 bases, with 9 bases separating them. Germline CDR1 MDHEN, CDR2 SYDVKM. CDR3 size: 14 residues. The CDR3 DNA is TGTGCCAGCAGTTTAGGCCCAGGGACCGGGGAGCTGTTTTTT. This sequence encodes CASSLGPGTGELFF.

V usage is TRBV20-1 and J usage is TRBJ2-2; TRBD1 matches at 8 bases. From germline, CDR1 is DFQATT and CDR2 SNEGSKA (reference sequence). The CDR3 loop spans 15 amino acids. V was clipped by 1 base and J by 8 bases; unmatched bases: 9. The CDR3 nucleotides are TGCAGTGCTAGAGCCGGGGGCAGGGGGCCTGGGGAGCTGTTTTTT. Amino acid sequence: CSARAGGRGPGELFF.

The CDR3 reads CASSPRFSRADTQYF. The CDR3 nucleotides read TGTGCCAGCAGTCCGAGGTTTAGCCGTGCAGATACGCAGTATTTT. The rearrangement links TRBV28 to TRBJ2-3; no reliable D call. The germline V gene encodes CDR1 MDHEN and CDR2 SYDVKM. The CDR3 is made up of 15 amino acids. Trimming took off 5 bases at V and 4 bases at J, with 16 bases between the two ends. Full variable domain (remainder filled in from reference TRBV28 and TRBJ2-3): DVKVTQSSRYLVKRTGEKVFLECVQDMDHENMFWYRQDPGLGLRLIYFSYDVKMKEKGDIPEGYSVSREKKERFSLILESASTNQTSMYLCASSPRFSRADTQYFGPGTRLTVL.

This clonotype was seen repeatedly, ten times or more. The V gene is TRBV6-1, the J gene TRBJ2-7; D gene ambiguous. V was cut by 6 bases and J by 2 bases, with 11 bases left in between. Looked up from germline, CDR1 is MNHNS and CDR2 is SASEGT. The CDR3 loop spans 13 amino acids. The CDR3 coding sequence is TGTGCCAGCAGGGACCTGGCCCCCTACGAGCAGTACTTC. As protein: CASRDLAPYEQYF.